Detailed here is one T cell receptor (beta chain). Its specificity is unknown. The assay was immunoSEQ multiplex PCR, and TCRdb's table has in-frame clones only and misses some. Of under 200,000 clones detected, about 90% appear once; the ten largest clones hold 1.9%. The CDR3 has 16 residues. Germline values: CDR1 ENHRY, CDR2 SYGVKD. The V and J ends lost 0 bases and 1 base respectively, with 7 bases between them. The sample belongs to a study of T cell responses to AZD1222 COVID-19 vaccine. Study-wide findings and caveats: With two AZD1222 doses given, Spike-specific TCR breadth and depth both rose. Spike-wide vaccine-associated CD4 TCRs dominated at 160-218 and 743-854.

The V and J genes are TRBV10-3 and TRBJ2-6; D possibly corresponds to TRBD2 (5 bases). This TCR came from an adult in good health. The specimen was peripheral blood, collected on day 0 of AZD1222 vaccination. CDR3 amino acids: CAISESGVSGANVLTF. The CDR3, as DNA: TGTGCCATCAGTGAGTCCGGGGTGTCTGGGGCCAACGTCCTGACTTTC.